This is a list of T cell receptor beta chains from one sample in a study of glioma-infiltrating T cells. MiXCR, run by TCRdb on the multiplex PCR reads, gives a single entry per CDR3 protein. The sample has fewer than 110,000 distinct CDR3 sequences, approximately 28% seen once. The sample taken for sequencing was glioma tissue, nonneoplastic brain tissue, or PBMCs (not recorded which). These receptors all stem from a human donor with low-grade glioma or glioblastoma, undergoing nonglioma brain surgery, or in good health (not recorded which). The CDR3 runs from the conserved cysteine through the conserved F or W. The order of the fields is CDR3 protein, CDR3 DNA, D gene, V gene, clone size, J gene. A D gene is named only where the DNA matches it firmly. Size is omitted from some rows. Given values are once, few, many or a class for expanded clones.

CAGRMGGLGTQYF,TGTGCCGGCCGGATGGGGGGCCTTGGGACCCAGTACTTC,NA,TRBV28,NA,TRBJ2-5
CASSLTGGQPQHF,TGTGCCAGCAGCTTGACAGGTGGTCAGCCCCAGCATTTT,NA,TRBV12-3/TRBV12-4,NA,TRBJ1-5
CASSKRGPSTDTQYF,TGTGCCAGCAGCAAGCGGGGGCCTAGCACAGATACGCAGTATTTT,TRBD2,TRBV6-1,many,TRBJ2-3
CASSLGHDAEAFF,TGTGCCAGCAGCTTGGGACACGATGCTGAAGCTTTCTTT,NA,TRBV5-6,few,TRBJ1-1
CASSRLGTGKFSPLHF,TGTGCCAGCAGTCGCCTCGGGACAGGGAAATTTTCACCCCTCCACTTT,TRBD1,TRBV7-9,few,TRBJ1-6
CASSVQLAGGNEQLF,TGTGCCAGCAGCGTCCAACTAGCGGGGGGCAATGAGCAGCTCTTC,TRBD2,TRBV12-3/TRBV12-4,once,TRBJ2-1
CASSLQARGMNTEAFF,TGTGCCAGCAGCTTACAAGCTCGAGGCATGAACACTGAAGCTTTCTTT,NA,TRBV7-3,NA,TRBJ1-1
CASSIVDGRREAFF,TGTGCCAGTAGTATAGTAGACGGCCGGAGGGAAGCTTTCTTT,NA,TRBV19,few,TRBJ1-1
CASSPPAKETLYF,TGTGCCAGCTCACCACCGGCAAAAGAGACCCTGTACTTC,NA,TRBV18,NA,TRBJ2-5
CSARNRGTGGEKLFF,TGCAGTGCTAGAAATCGTGGGACCGGGGGCGAAAAACTGTTTTTT,NA,TRBV20-1,many,TRBJ1-4
CASRGGNGAYNEQFF,TGTGCCAGCAGGGGCGGAAACGGAGCCTACAATGAGCAGTTCTTC,NA,TRBV2,many,TRBJ2-1
CASSSTPSGAQFF,TGTGCCAGCAGCTCAACCCCTAGCGGGGCCCAGTTCTTC,TRBD2,TRBV7-2,many,TRBJ2-1
CASSRRPGGTDTQYF,TGTGCCAGCAGCCGAAGGCCGGGGGGCACAGATACGCAGTATTTT,NA,TRBV27,many,TRBJ2-3
CASSTFKDSDGEQFF,TGCGCCAGCAGTACCTTTAAGGATAGCGACGGTGAGCAGTTCTTC,NA,TRBV10-2,few,TRBJ2-1
CASSLTRGNEQFF,TGTGCCAGCAGTTTGACCAGGGGCAATGAGCAGTTCTTC,NA,TRBV27,many,TRBJ2-1
CASSRDGAYEQYF,TGTGCCAGCAGCCGGGACGGAGCCTACGAGCAGTACTTC,NA,TRBV6-1,many,TRBJ2-7
CASSPVASGEETQYF,TGTGCCAGTAGTCCCGTTGCTAGCGGGGAAGAGACCCAGTACTTC,TRBD2,TRBV19,many,TRBJ2-5
CASSLAGGGYGYTF,TGTGCCAGCAGCTTAGCGGGGGGGGGCTATGGCTACACCTTC,NA,TRBV12-3/TRBV12-4,many,TRBJ1-2
CAISPRGMDEQFF,TGTGCCATCAGCCCCCGGGGTATGGATGAGCAGTTCTTC,NA,TRBV10-3,few,TRBJ2-1
CASSQVPSGGEQYF,TGCGCCAGCAGCCAAGTACCTAGCGGGGGGGAGCAGTACTTC,TRBD2,TRBV4-3,NA,TRBJ2-7
CASSLSEGAQYF,TGTGCCAGCAGCCTGAGCGAAGGTGCGCAGTATTTT,NA,TRBV7-3,NA,TRBJ2-3
CASSKIQDTEAFF,TGTGCCAGCAGTAAAATCCAGGACACTGAAGCTTTCTTT,NA,TRBV6-1,many,TRBJ1-1
CASSPTGKRGRYEQYF,TGTGCCAGCTCACCGACCGGAAAGCGTGGCCGGTACGAGCAGTACTTC,NA,TRBV18,NA,TRBJ2-7
CASSQQGTEAFF,TGCGCCAGCAGCCAACAGGGCACTGAAGCTTTCTTT,NA,TRBV4-3,many,TRBJ1-1
CSARDWGAAFQAFF,TGCAGTGCTAGAGATTGGGGGGCTGCCTTCCAAGCTTTCTTT,NA,TRBV20-1,many,TRBJ1-1
CASSPGAGPLTQDTQYF,TGTGCCAGCTCACCGGGCGCGGGCCCGCTCACACAAGATACGCAGTATTTT,NA,TRBV18,NA,TRBJ2-3
CASSPSDIPNEQFF,TGTGCCAGCAGCCCGTCGGACATTCCGAATGAGCAGTTCTTC,NA,TRBV7-2,few,TRBJ2-1
CASSLRQGSRNEQYF,TGTGCCAGCAGCTTAAGACAGGGGAGTAGGAACGAGCAGTACTTC,TRBD1,TRBV7-6,few,TRBJ2-7
CASRQGETYQETQYF,TGTGCCAGCCGACAGGGGGAAACGTACCAAGAGACCCAGTACTTC,TRBD1,TRBV6-1,many,TRBJ2-5
CASRQSSGNTIYF,TGTGCCAGCAGACAGAGCTCTGGAAACACCATATATTTT,NA,TRBV7-8,few,TRBJ1-3
CASSLTGAQGSEAFF,TGTGCCAGCAGTCTGACAGGGGCGCAGGGCAGTGAAGCTTTCTTT,TRBD1,TRBV6-1,NA,TRBJ1-1
CASSLLISGADTQYF,TGTGCCAGCAGCTTACTCATTAGCGGAGCAGATACGCAGTATTTT,NA,TRBV7-9,many,TRBJ2-3
CASSQIADTQYF,TGTGCCAGCAGTCAAATAGCAGATACGCAGTATTTT,NA,TRBV2,few,TRBJ2-3
CASSLGNEQFF,TGTGCCAGCAGTCTGGGCAATGAGCAGTTCTTC,NA,TRBV9,NA,TRBJ2-1
CASSLGPYNEQFF,TGTGCCAGCAGCTTAGGACCCTACAATGAGCAGTTCTTC,NA,TRBV11-2,many,TRBJ2-1